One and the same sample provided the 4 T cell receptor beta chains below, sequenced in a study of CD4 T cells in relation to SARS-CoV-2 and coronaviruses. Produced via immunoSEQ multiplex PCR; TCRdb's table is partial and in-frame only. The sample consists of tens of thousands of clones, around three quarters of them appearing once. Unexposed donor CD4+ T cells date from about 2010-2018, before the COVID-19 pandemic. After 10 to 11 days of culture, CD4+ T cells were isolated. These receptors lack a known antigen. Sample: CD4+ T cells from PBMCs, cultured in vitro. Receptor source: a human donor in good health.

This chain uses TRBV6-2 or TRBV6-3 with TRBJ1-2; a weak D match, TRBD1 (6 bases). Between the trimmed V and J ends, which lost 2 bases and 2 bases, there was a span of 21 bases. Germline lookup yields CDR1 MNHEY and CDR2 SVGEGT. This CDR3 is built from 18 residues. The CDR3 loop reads CASSYTLIPDSPNYGYTF. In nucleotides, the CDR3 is TGTGCCAGCAGTTACACACTAATTCCGGACAGTCCAAACTATGGCTACACCTTC.

CDR3 DNA: TGTGCCAGCAGCGGCAAAATAATGAACACCGGGGAGCTGTTTTTT. It yields the protein CASSGKIMNTGELFF. The genes are TRBV11-2 and TRBJ2-2; D unresolved. The length of the CDR3 is 15 residues. The germline V gene has CDR1 SGHAT and CDR2 FQNNGV. Trimming removed 5 bases from V and 1 base from J, with 11 bases in between.

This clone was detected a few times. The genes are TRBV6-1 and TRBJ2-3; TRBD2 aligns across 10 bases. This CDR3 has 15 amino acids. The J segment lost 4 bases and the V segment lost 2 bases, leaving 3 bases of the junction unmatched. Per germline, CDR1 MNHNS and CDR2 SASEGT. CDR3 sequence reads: CASSESSGGPDTQYF. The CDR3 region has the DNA TGTGCCAGCAGTGAAAGTAGCGGGGGGCCAGATACGCAGTATTTT.

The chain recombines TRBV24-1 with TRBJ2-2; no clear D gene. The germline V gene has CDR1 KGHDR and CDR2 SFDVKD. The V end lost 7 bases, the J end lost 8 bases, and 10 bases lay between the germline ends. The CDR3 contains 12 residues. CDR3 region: CATSLEVGELFF. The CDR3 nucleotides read TGTGCCACCAGCCTCGAGGTTGGGGAGCTGTTTTTT.